This T cell receptor beta chain was found in a study of circulating and synovial CD4+ cells in juvenile arthritis (dated by TCRdb to 2013 to 2016). General notes on the study: Within each patient, the study compared the TCRbeta CDR3 repertoires of three groups: circulating HLA-DR+ CD4 T cells, bulk blood CD4 T cells, and synovial CD4 T cells. Repertoire sequencing aimed to confirm that a circulating synovial-like CD4 T cell subset was enriched in synovial clonotypes. Study-wide findings and limitations: The difference between circulating pathogenic-like lymphocytes and bulk blood T cells was not detected by traditional Vbeta family usage analysis. Circulating pathogenic-like lymphocytes clustered together with synovial T cells, and compared with bulk blood, the circulating pathogenic-like lymphocytes shared a substantially higher fraction of CDR3 sequences with synovium. Because T cell genome counts differed by at least an order of magnitude between CPL and bulk blood CD4 samples, sample-size effects were addressed. Synovial and circulating pathogenic-like lymphocyte repertoires were less diverse than bulk blood CD4 repertoires, and some CPL samples were as oligoclonal as synovium. Since overlap with synovium went up as sequencing depth increased, the measured fractions of shared clonotypes likely underestimated the full repertoire overlap.

Worth noting for this clone: Its antigen is unknown. No per-base quality is available; no much larger clone lies one base away.

Clipping removes 0 bases from V and 4 bases from J, with 2 as the unmatched junction base count. CDR1 SGHTS and CDR2 YDEGEE are derived from the germline V gene. Inclusive of the bounding cysteine and phenylalanine, the CDR3 is 15 residues long. Only CDR3 DNA remains: 45 bases, in frame from the first base. The sequenced samples came from patients who had active juvenile idiopathic arthritis. For each patient, the circulating pathogenic-like lymphocytes came from less than 10 mL of blood. Circulating pathogenic-like lymphocytes were isolated from peripheral blood mononuclear cells by sorting HLA-DR+CD14-CD3+CD4+CD25low/- cells. Cells were sorted immediately after thawing, with dead cells excluded using Live/Dead Fixable Near-IR Stain. HLA-DR was picked as the sorting marker because, in T cells, HLA-DR is a surface protein that apparently lacks signalling activity. Library preparation used the immunoSEQ multiplex PCR assay. An external provider carried out the TCRbeta CDR3 sequencing as a commercial service. As for how the authors treated the data: The analyses used productive nucleotide sequences together with amino acid sequences obtained by in silico translation. Diversity was measured as Renyi entropy over a range of alpha values, and the median of 200 repeated subsamples was taken to equalise sample size. Pairwise repertoire distance was calculated as one minus the Chao-modified Jaccard index, correcting for under-sampling, and used for clustering. Frequency-weighted overlap with synovial clonotypes was calculated over 200 sample sizes with 200 draws without replacement at each size, and the overlap was reported at the size of the smaller sample. TCRdb took this table from immuneACCESS and kept in-frame rearrangements with V and J called. Such tables lack part of the clones; where checked against another copy, unresolved V genes explain under half of the gap, and the rest is unexplained. Clonal size and the V and J genes are those of that table, whereas D and trimming came from the DNA. The sample table holds approximately 1,500 clones, of which roughly 87% were seen once. Of the sample, around 3.1% falls within the top ten clones.

Sequencing was done on a sample of HLA-DR+ CD4+ T cells from blood. This sample's cell subset or site label indicates: circulating pathogenic-like lymphocytes, sorted as HLA-DR+CD14-CD3+CD4+CD25low/- blood T cells. The TCR sequence derives from a human donor with juvenile idiopathic arthritis. This chain joins TRBV5-8 to TRBJ2-1; TRBD2 fits 9 bases in the junction. At the DNA level, the sequence is TGTGCCAGCAGCTTGGTTCTAGCGGGGTACAATGAGCAGTTCTTC. It specifies CASSLVLAGYNEQFF.